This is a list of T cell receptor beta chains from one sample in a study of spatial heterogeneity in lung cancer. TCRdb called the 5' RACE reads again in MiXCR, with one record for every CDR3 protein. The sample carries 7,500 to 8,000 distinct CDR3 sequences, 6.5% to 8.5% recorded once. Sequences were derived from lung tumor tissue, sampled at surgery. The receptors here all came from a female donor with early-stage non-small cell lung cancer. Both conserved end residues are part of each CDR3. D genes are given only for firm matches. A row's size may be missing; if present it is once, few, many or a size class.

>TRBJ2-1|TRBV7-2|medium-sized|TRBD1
TGTGCCAGCAGCTTATCACAGGGGACCTACAATGAGCAGTTCTTC
CASSLSQGTYNEQFF
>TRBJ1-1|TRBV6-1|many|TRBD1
TGTGCCAGCAGTGAAAGGGACAGGGTCACTGAAGCTTTCTTT
CASSERDRVTEAFF
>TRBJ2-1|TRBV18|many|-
TGTGCCAGCTCATCCCGCGGCGGAATGTACAATGAGCAGTTCTTC
CASSSRGGMYNEQFF
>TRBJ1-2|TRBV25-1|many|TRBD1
TGTGCCAGCAGTCCACCGGGACAGTGGTATGGCTACACCTTC
CASSPPGQWYGYTF
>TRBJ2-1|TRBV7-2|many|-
TGTGCCAGCAGCTTTGGGGCGGGGAATGAGCAGTTCTTC
CASSFGAGNEQFF
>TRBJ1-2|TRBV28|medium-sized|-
TGTGCCAGCAGTGTCGGGACCCTCTATGGCTACACCTTC
CASSVGTLYGYTF
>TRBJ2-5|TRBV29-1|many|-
TGCAGCGTAACCAAAACCTCGGAGACCCAGTACTTC
CSVTKTSETQYF
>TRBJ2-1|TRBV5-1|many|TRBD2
TGCGCCAGCAGCCCTTTCTGGGGGACTAGTCAACCGATGGGGCAGTTCTTC
CASSPFWGTSQPMGQFF
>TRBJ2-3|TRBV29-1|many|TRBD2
TGCAGCGTTGTTATTGCGGGAGGTGGTACAGATACGCAGTATTTT
CSVVIAGGGTDTQYF
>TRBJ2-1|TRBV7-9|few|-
TGTGCCAGCAGCTTCTACAGTTACAATGAGCAGTTCTTC
CASSFYSYNEQFF
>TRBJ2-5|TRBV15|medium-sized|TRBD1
TGTGCCACCAGTATGACCGGGACAGCAGAGACCCAGTACTTC
CATSMTGTAETQYF
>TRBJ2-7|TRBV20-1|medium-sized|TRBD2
TGCAGTGCTAGAGTCGGAGGACTAGCGGATTCGTCCGAGCAGTACTTC
CSARVGGLADSSEQYF
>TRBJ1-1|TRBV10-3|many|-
TGTGCCATCAGTGAGCTCCAGGGGTCTAACACTGAAGCTTTCTTT
CAISELQGSNTEAFF
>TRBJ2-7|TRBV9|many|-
TGTGCCAGCAGCGTAGGTAGGCAGGGTTACGAGCAGTACTTC
CASSVGRQGYEQYF
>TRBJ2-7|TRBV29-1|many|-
TGCAGCGTTATTGAGGGGATCTACGAGCAGTACTTC
CSVIEGIYEQYF
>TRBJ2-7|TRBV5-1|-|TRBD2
TGCGTCAGCAGCCTAAGCGGGGCGCCCTACGAGCAGTACTTC
CVSSLSGAPYEQYF
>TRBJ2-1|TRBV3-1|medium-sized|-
TGTGCCAGCGCAACCAGCAGGGGCTCCTACAATGAGCAGTTCTTC
CASATSRGSYNEQFF
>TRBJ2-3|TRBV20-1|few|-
TGCAGTGCTAGAGCTCCCGTCCTCACAGATACGCAGTATTTT
CSARAPVLTDTQYF
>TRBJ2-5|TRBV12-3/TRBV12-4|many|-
TGTGCCAGCAGGCCTGAGCAAGAGACCCAGTACTTC
CASRPEQETQYF
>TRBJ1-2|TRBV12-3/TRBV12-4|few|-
TGTGCCAGCGTGGGGGGAGGAGGAGGCTACACCTTC
CASVGGGGGYTF
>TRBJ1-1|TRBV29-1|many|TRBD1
TGCAGCGTTAGGACAGGGAAGAACACTGAAGCTTTCTTT
CSVRTGKNTEAFF
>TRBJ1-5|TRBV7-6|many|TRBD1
TGTGCCAGCAGCTTAGAGGGACAGGGTTTCGGTCAGCCCCAGCATTTT
CASSLEGQGFGQPQHF
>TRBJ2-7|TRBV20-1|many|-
TGCAGTGCTAGAGATTTAACGTCGAGGCAAAGCTCCTACGAGCAGTACTTC
CSARDLTSRQSSYEQYF
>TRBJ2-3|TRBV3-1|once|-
TGTGCCAGCAGCCAAGGGACCATTAAAGATACGCAGTATTTT
CASSQGTIKDTQYF
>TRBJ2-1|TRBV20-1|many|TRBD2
TGCAGTGCGAAACGCGGGAGGTCCTACAATGAGCAGTTCTTC
CSAKRGRSYNEQFF
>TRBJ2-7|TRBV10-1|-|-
TGCGCCAGCAGTAGTAATGTGGGTTCCGAGCAGTACTTC
CASSSNVGSEQYF
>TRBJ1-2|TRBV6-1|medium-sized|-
TGTGCCAGCAGCACAGTGTATGGCTACACCTTC
CASSTVYGYTF
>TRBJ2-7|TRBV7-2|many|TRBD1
TGTGCCAGCAGCGAAGGACAGGCGCGCGAGCAGTACTTC
CASSEGQAREQYF
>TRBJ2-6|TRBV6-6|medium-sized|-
TGTGCCAGCAGTTACGGCTTTAGCTCTGGGGCCAACGTCCTGACTTTC
CASSYGFSSGANVLTF
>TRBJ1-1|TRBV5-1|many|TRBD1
TGCGCCAGCAGCTTGCAGGGGGGCCCTGAAGCTTTCTTT
CASSLQGGPEAFF
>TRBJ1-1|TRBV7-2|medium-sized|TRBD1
TGTGCCAGCAGCGACATCTCCGGGACAGGGGCCTCAGAAGCTTTCTTT
CASSDISGTGASEAFF
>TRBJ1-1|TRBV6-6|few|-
TGTGCCAGCAAAATTCGGGGAGGAAACACTGAAGCTTTCTTT
CASKIRGGNTEAFF
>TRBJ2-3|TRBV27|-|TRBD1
TGTGCCAGCACACGGGACAGGAAGGCTACGCAGTATTTT
CASTRDRKATQYF
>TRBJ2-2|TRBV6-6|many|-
TGTGCCAGCAGACCCCGTAGCTCCGCGAACACCGGGGAGCTGTTTTTT
CASRPRSSANTGELFF
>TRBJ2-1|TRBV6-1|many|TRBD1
TGTGCCAGCAGTGTTCAGGGGGCTGTGAATGAGCAGTTCTTC
CASSVQGAVNEQFF
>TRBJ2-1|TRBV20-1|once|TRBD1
TGCAGTGCTATAGGGGGACAGTGGATCTACACTCGGTATGAGCAGTTCTTC
CSAIGGQWIYTRYEQFF
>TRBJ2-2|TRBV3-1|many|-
TGTGCCAGCAGCCCCCATTTTGCGGAGAACACCGGGGAGCTGTTTTTT
CASSPHFAENTGELFF
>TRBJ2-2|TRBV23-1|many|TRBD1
TGCGCCAGCAGTCAATCCCGGATGGGTCAGGGGGCTCTCGCCGGGGAGCTGTTTTTT
CASSQSRMGQGALAGELFF
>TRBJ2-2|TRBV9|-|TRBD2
TGTGCCAGCAGCCTTAGCGGGAGGGCCCGGACCGGGGAGCTGTTTTTT
CASSLSGRARTGELFF
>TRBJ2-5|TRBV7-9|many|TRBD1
TGTGCCAGCAGCTTTCACGACAGGGTAGAGACCCAGTACTTC
CASSFHDRVETQYF
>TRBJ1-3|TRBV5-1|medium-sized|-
TGCGCCAGCAGCCGGTACACCACGAGGGACAACACCATATATTTT
CASSRYTTRDNTIYF
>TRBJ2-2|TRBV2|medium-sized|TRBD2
TGTGCCAGCACGGGGGATAGCGGGAGTTTTGTCGGGGAGCTGTTTTTT
CASTGDSGSFVGELFF
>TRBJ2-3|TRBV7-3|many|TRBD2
TGTGCCAGCAGCTCGGGGACTAGTCCAGATACGCAGTATTTT
CASSSGTSPDTQYF
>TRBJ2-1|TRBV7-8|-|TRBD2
TGTGCCAGCAGCTTTCAAGCGGGGGGCTTGATCAACAATGAGCAGTTCTTC
CASSFQAGGLINNEQFF
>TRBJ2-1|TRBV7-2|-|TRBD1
TGTGCCAGCAGCCGGAGCGCCGGACAGGGGGCTAATGAGCAGTTCTTC
CASSRSAGQGANEQFF
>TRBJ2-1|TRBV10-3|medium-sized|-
TGTGCCATCAGTGTGGGCGGTTTGCGCGCCAATGAGCAGTTCTTC
CAISVGGLRANEQFF
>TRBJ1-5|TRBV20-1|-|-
TGCAGTGCTAAACATAGCAATCAGCCCCAGCATTTT
CSAKHSNQPQHF
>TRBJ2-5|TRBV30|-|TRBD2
TGTGCCTGGAGAAGCCTGGGGTTAGCGGGAGGGTCAGAGACCCAGTACTTC
CAWRSLGLAGGSETQYF
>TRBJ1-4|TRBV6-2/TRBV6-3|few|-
TGTGCCAGCAGTTACTCAGGGAGGGATTCGGAAAAACTGTTTTTT
CASSYSGRDSEKLFF
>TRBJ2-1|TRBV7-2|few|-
TGTGCCAGCAGCTCCGGGGCGGCGACTATCAATGAGCAGTTCTTC
CASSSGAATINEQFF
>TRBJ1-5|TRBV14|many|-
TGTGCCAGCAGCCAAGCTCAGCCCCAGCATTTT
CASSQAQPQHF
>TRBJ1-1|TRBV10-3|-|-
TGTGCCATCAGTGAAATCTCGGAGGGCCAAGCTTTCTTT
CAISEISEGQAFF
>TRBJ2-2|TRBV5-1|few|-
TGCGCCAGCAGCTTGGGGCTAGACAACACCGGGGAGCTGTTTTTT
CASSLGLDNTGELFF